The sequence of this TCR beta chain was determined in a study of blood T cell repertoires in COVID-19. Clones were sequenced by immunoSEQ multiplex PCR, and TCRdb holds only the in-frame ones, with some missing. This table holds 350,000 to 400,000 clones, 89% found once. The CDR3 contains 16 residues. With 0 bases removed from V and 2 bases from J, the gap between germline ends came to 14 bases. The germline gives CDR1 MNHEY, CDR2 SMNVEV (reference sequence). This TCR came from a woman under 40 with COVID-19, enrolled during active disease. Sample: peripheral blood. This chain joins TRBV27 and TRBJ2-7; D may be TRBD1 (5 bases). Here the CDR3 DNA reads TGTGCCAGCAGTTTATCAGGCCAGGGCATTCCCTACGAGCAGTACTTC. It encodes CASSLSGQGIPYEQYF.